Following are 21 T cell receptor beta chains from one sample sequenced in a study of blood T cell repertoires in COVID-19. Data came from immunoSEQ multiplex PCR; TCRdb stores just in-frame clones and leaves some out. Here the sample spans 150,000 to 200,000 clones, 88% being singletons. The sequenced sample consisted of peripheral blood. All receptors come from a man in his forties with active or convalescent COVID-19.

The rearrangement uses TRBV2 and TRBJ2-3; D is perhaps TRBD1 (7 bases). Germline loops: CDR1 SNHLY, CDR2 FYNNEI. Trimming took 6 bases from V and 2 from J, leaving 18 bases between them. CDR3 length: 16 residues. CDR3 loop: CASRTAGQRHTDTQYF. The CDR3 coding sequence is TGTGCCAGCAGGACTGCGGGACAGCGCCACACAGATACGCAGTATTTT.

The chain joins TRBV19 to TRBJ2-1; 7 bases agree with TRBD2. Germline assignment: CDR1 LNHDA and CDR2 SQIVND (reference sequence). The CDR3 has 15 amino acids. The J segment lost 4 bases and the V segment lost 7 bases, leaving 10 bases of the junction unmatched. CDR3 sequence reads: CASTLSGENYNEQFF. In nucleotides, the CDR3 is TGTGCCAGTACCCTGAGCGGGGAGAATTACAATGAGCAGTTCTTC.

CDR3 residues: CASSQDYSPSGIYGYTF. CDR3 nucleotide sequence: TGCGCCAGCAGCCAAGATTATTCCCCTTCGGGAATCTATGGCTACACCTTC. This chain joins TRBV4-3 and TRBJ1-2; no clear D. Trimming removed 0 bases from V and 4 bases from J, with 18 bases in between. In germline, CDR1 is LGHNA, CDR2 YSLEER. This CDR3 spans 17 amino acids.

This clone has only one observation. Other nucleotide sequences in the sample specify the same CDR3. The V gene is TRBV5-1, the J gene TRBJ2-7; D possibly corresponds to TRBD1 (5 bases). The germline gives CDR1 SGHRS, CDR2 YFSETQ. Trimming removed 0 bases at V and 1 base at J, with 8 bases between. The CDR3 runs 14 residues. The CDR3 region has the DNA TGCGCCAGCAGCTTGGTTCCAGGGTCCTACGAGCAGTACTTC. Translating it yields CASSLVPGSYEQYF.

The chain has TRBV19 and TRBJ1-1; tentative D call: TRBD1 (5 bases). The CDR3 is 17 residues long. Germline lookup yields CDR1 LNHDA and CDR2 SQIVND (reference sequence). V was clipped by 6 bases and J by 5 bases, with 25 bases between them. The CDR3 DNA is TGTGCCAGTAGCGGGGGTGGCCCCGGCCGAAGACAGACTGAAGCTTTCTTT. Amino acids: CASSGGGPGRRQTEAFF. The full variable domain, in which reference TRBV19 and TRBJ1-1 provide the parts outside the CDR3, is DGGITQSPKYLFRKEGQNVTLSCEQNLNHDAMYWYRQDPGQGLRLIYYSQIVNDFQKGDIAEGYSVSREKKESFPLTVTSAQKNPTAFYLCASSGGGPGRRQTEAFFGQGTRLTVV.

This clone was counted only a few times. The chain carries TRBV6-1 and TRBJ1-2; perhaps TRBD1 as D (5 bases). Germline lookup yields CDR1 MNHNS and CDR2 SASEGT. Trimming cost V 3 bases and J 3 bases, with 14 bases left between them. The length of the CDR3 is 15 residues. CDR3 amino acids: CASSDGTFSDYGYTF. CDR3 sequence (DNA): TGTGCCAGCAGTGACGGGACTTTCAGTGACTATGGCTACACCTTC.

The chain has TRBV6-2 or TRBV6-3 and TRBJ1-1; D is undetermined. The V and J ends lost 0 bases and 4 bases respectively, with 18 bases between them. The CDR3 sequence is 17 residues long. Germline CDR1 is MNHEY and CDR2 is SVGEGT. For the CDR3, the DNA is TGTGCCAGCAGTTACTCTTGGCGCAGGATCGCGGGCACTGAAGCTTTCTTT. Translated: CASSYSWRRIAGTEAFF.

The chain joins TRBV29-1 to TRBJ2-1, with D tentatively TRBD2 (6 bases). V was shortened by 7 bases and J by 8 bases, with 12 bases between the two germline ends. Germline V CDR1 and CDR2: SQVTM, ANQGSEA. There are 11 residues in the CDR3. In DNA, the CDR3 is TGCAGCGGGGACTCTCCCCATGAGCAGTTCTTC. It is translated as CSGDSPHEQFF.

This chain links TRBV6-5 with TRBJ1-2; D is perhaps TRBD1 (5 bases). The CDR3 totals 13 residues. Germline-derived CDR1 and CDR2 are MNHEY and SVGAGI. With 2 bases removed from V and 6 bases from J, the gap between germline ends came to 10 bases. In DNA form, the CDR3 reads TGTGCCAGCAGTTACCTTCAGGGCGATGGCTACACCTTC. Amino acid sequence: CASSYLQGDGYTF.

The CDR3 bases are TGTGCCAGTAGTGGGACTAGCGGGAAAGAGCCTTCCTACAATGAGCAGTTCTTC. Translation: CASSGTSGKEPSYNEQFF. The chain has TRBV19 and TRBJ2-1, with 13 bases lining up with TRBD2. This CDR3 comprises 18 residues. V trimming: 5 bases; J trimming: 1 base; junction bases outside the gene matches: 8. Germline-derived CDR1 and CDR2 are LNHDA and SQIVND (reference sequence).

The rearrangement uses TRBV2 and TRBJ1-5, with 9 nucleotides matching TRBD1. V lost 4 bases and J lost 5; bases outside the gene matches: 3. This CDR3 comprises 14 residues. Per germline, CDR1 SNHLY and CDR2 FYNNEI. The CDR3 DNA follows: TGTGCCAGCAGTGGGGGACAGGGCTATCAGCCCCAGCATTTT. Its protein is CASSGGQGYQPQHF.

This sequence joins TRBV27 and TRBJ2-6; D may be TRBD1 (5 bases). CDR1 and CDR2 (germline): MNHEY, SMNVEV (reference sequence). The CDR3 covers 17 residues. V was clipped by 5 bases and J by 1 base, with 15 bases between them. In DNA, the CDR3 is TGTGCCAGCAGTGGGGTAGGGGTAGTATCTGGGGCCAACGTCCTGACTTTC. It yields the protein CASSGVGVVSGANVLTF.

The V call is TRBV29-1, the J call TRBJ2-3; the D gene is possibly TRBD2 (6 bases). Germline values: CDR1 SQVTM, CDR2 ANQGSEA. CDR3 length: 13 residues. Trimming pared 1 base from V and 9 bases from J, leaving 14 bases between. The DNA for the CDR3 is TGCAGCGTTGAAGTAGGCGGGGTAAGAACGCAGTATTTT. Residues: CSVEVGGVRTQYF.

Written as DNA, the CDR3 is TGTGCCAGCAGTCAACAGGGTCTCAGCAATCAGCCCCAGCATTTT. This codes for CASSQQGLSNQPQHF. This sequence joins TRBV2 and TRBJ1-5; maybe TRBD1 (6 bases). The CDR3 has 15 amino acids. Trimming pared 5 bases from V and 1 base from J, leaving 12 bases between. Per germline, CDR1 SNHLY and CDR2 FYNNEI.

This chain links TRBV6-5 with TRBJ2-7; 7 bases map to TRBD1. Trimming took 6 bases from V and 4 from J; bases not matched to a gene: 9. The CDR3 is 14 amino acids. From germline, CDR1 is MNHEY and CDR2 SVGAGI. The DNA for the CDR3 is TGTGCCAGCAGCCTCGTCACAGGGGCTTACGAGCAGTACTTC. Amino acid sequence: CASSLVTGAYEQYF.

V gene TRBV28 combines with J gene TRBJ1-2; 7 positions agree with TRBD1. V was pared by 6 bases and J by 8 bases, with 6 bases of the junction left unmatched. Per germline, CDR1 MDHEN and CDR2 SYDVKM. This CDR3 contains 12 residues. CDR3 in amino acids: CASRYQGGGYTF. CDR3 nucleotides: TGTGCCAGCAGATACCAGGGGGGCGGCTACACCTTC.

The chain recombines TRBV7-9 with TRBJ1-4; D ambiguous. The V gene lost 4 bases and the J gene lost 4 bases, with 13 bases spanning the gap. The germline V gene encodes CDR1 SEHNR and CDR2 FQNEAQ (reference sequence). This CDR3 is 15 amino acids long. The CDR3 sequence is CASSSHTAYNEKLFF. CDR3 nucleotides: TGTGCCAGCAGCTCCCACACAGCCTATAATGAAAAACTGTTTTTT.

The chain is built from TRBV19 and TRBJ1-2; D perhaps matches TRBD1 (5 bases). V was cut by 3 bases and J by 4 bases, with 9 bases left in between. CDR3 length equals 13 residues. Germline CDR1 reads LNHDA; CDR2 reads SQIVND (reference sequence). CDR3 in DNA: TGTGCCAGTAGTATGTTAGGGGCCTATGGCTACACCTTC. Translated, it gives CASSMLGAYGYTF.

The chain combines TRBV5-1 with TRBJ1-6; D might be TRBD1 (6 bases). The CDR3 has 13 amino acids. CDR1 SGHRS and CDR2 YFSETQ come from the germline V gene. With 5 bases removed from V and 8 bases from J, the gap between germline ends came to 11 bases. CDR3 loop: CASRQGGDSPLHF. The CDR3 DNA follows: TGCGCCAGCAGACAGGGCGGAGATTCACCCCTCCACTTT. Looking up the rest from reference TRBV5-1 and TRBJ1-6 gives the full variable domain: KAGVTQTPRYLIKTRGQQVTLSCSPISGHRSVSWYQQTPGQGLQFLFEYFSETQRNKGNFPGRFSGRQFSNSRSEMNVSTLELGDSALYLCASRQGGDSPLHFGNGTRLTVT.

The V call is TRBV27, the J call TRBJ1-5; unclear D gene. The CDR3 has 14 amino acids. Germline-derived CDR1 and CDR2 are MNHEY and SMNVEV (reference sequence). V lost 10 bases and J lost 0, with 13 bases in between. The CDR3 is CATSSGYSNQPQHF. In nucleotides, the CDR3 is TGTGCCACCAGCAGCGGATATAGCAATCAGCCCCAGCATTTT.

In this sample, this clone turned up once. The rearrangement uses TRBV7-2 and TRBJ2-7; 10 bases line up with TRBD2. Per germline, CDR1 SGHTA and CDR2 FQGNSA. The J segment lost 6 bases and the V segment lost 0 bases, leaving 5 bases of the junction unmatched. The CDR3 consists of 15 residues. The CDR3 DNA reads TGTGCCAGCAGCTTAGCGGCTAGCGGGAGCGCCGAGCAGTACTTC. This encodes CASSLAASGSAEQYF. The variable domain in full, completed from reference TRBV7-2 and TRBJ2-7, reads GAGVSQSPSNKVTEKGKDVELRCDPISGHTALYWYRQSLGQGLEFLIYFQGNSAPDKSGLPSDRFSAERTGGSVSTLTIQRTQQEDSAVYLCASSLAASGSAEQYFGPGTRLTVT.